Following are 26 T cell receptor beta chains from one sample sequenced in a study of blood T cell repertoires in COVID-19. Profiled with immunoSEQ multiplex PCR; TCRdb holds only in-frame clones, not every one. The repertoire has under 250,000 clones, more than 75% of them found once; the top ten carry 2.9%. The sample comprised peripheral blood. These receptors originate from a man over 45 who had recovered from COVID-19.

The sample holds one count of this clone. This rearrangement joins TRBV4-1 to TRBJ1-1; D call uncertain. This CDR3 region has 14 residues. Germline loops: CDR1 MGHRA, CDR2 YSYEKL. Trimming took off 1 base at V and 0 bases at J, with 6 bases between the two ends. The DNA for the CDR3 is TGCGCCAGCAGCCAAGTCAGTTTGAACACTGAAGCTTTCTTT. As protein: CASSQVSLNTEAFF.

This chain joins TRBV6-5 and TRBJ1-4; D gene uncertain. With 0 bases removed from V and 2 bases from J, the gap between germline ends came to 7 bases. Germline CDR1 and CDR2: MNHEY and SVGAGI. This CDR3 region has 15 residues. The DNA for the CDR3 is TGTGCCAGCAGTTACTCGGGCAGGACTAATGAAAAACTGTTTTTT. It encodes CASSYSGRTNEKLFF.

The chain has TRBV11-2 and TRBJ2-7; D perhaps matches TRBD1 (5 bases). The length of the CDR3 is 14 residues. V dropped 1 base and J dropped 2 bases, with 9 bases sitting between them. Germline V CDR1 and CDR2: SGHAT, FQNNGV. The CDR3 DNA follows: TGTGCCAGCAGCTTAGGTCCAGGGCCCTACGAGCAGTACTTC. As protein: CASSLGPGPYEQYF.

This chain joins TRBV18 and TRBJ1-2, with D possibly TRBD1 on 5 matching bases. V gave up 3 bases and J gave up 3 bases, with 11 bases separating them. The germline CDR1 and CDR2 sequences are KGHSH and LQKENI. The CDR3 is made up of 14 amino acids. The CDR3 loop is CASSPLEGYYGYTF. CDR3 DNA: TGTGCCAGCTCACCCCTGGAGGGGTACTATGGCTACACCTTC.

V and J are TRBV19 and TRBJ1-1, with a weak D call TRBD1 (6 bases). Trimming took off 4 bases at V and 0 bases at J, with 21 bases between the two ends. The CDR3 extends over 18 amino acids. CDR1 is LNHDA, CDR2 SQIVND, per germline (reference sequence). CDR3 loop: CASSTKQGAALMNTEAFF. CDR3 in DNA: TGTGCCAGTAGTACAAAACAGGGCGCTGCTTTAATGAACACTGAAGCTTTCTTT.

This chain uses TRBV4-1 with TRBJ2-7, with D possibly being TRBD2 (5 bases). Trimming took off 1 base at V and 2 bases at J, with 9 bases between the two ends. The germline V gene encodes CDR1 MGHRA and CDR2 YSYEKL. The CDR3 has 14 amino acids. The CDR3 reads CASSQADFTYEQYF. In nucleotides, the CDR3 is TGCGCCAGCAGCCAAGCGGACTTTACCTACGAGCAGTACTTC.

The chain uses TRBV4-2 and TRBJ2-2, with TRBD2 matching 14 bases. From germline, CDR1 is LGHNA and CDR2 YNFKEQ. The V and J ends lost 4 bases and 1 base, in that order; junction bases with no gene match: 8. This CDR3 is 19 amino acids long. This CDR3 is CASSLTSGRAFKNTGELFF. CDR3 coding DNA: TGTGCCAGCAGCCTGACTAGCGGGAGGGCCTTTAAGAACACCGGGGAGCTGTTTTTT.

A few counts support this clone. The chain joins TRBV28 to TRBJ1-6; possibly TRBD1 for D (6 bases). V lost 6 bases and J lost 4, with 13 bases in between. CDR1 and CDR2 (germline): MDHEN, SYDVKM. The CDR3 is made up of 15 amino acids. This CDR3 reads CASRKDSPYNSPLHF. The CDR3 DNA is TGTGCCAGCAGGAAGGACAGCCCTTATAATTCACCCCTCCACTTT.

The chain uses TRBV21-1 and TRBJ2-2; TRBD2 is taken as the D call from the table, unchecked against the DNA. TRBV21-1 is termed a pseudogene. This CDR3 comprises 14 residues. The CDR3 reads CASSYPGNTGELFF. The CDR3 DNA is TGTGCCAGCAGCTACCCGGGGAACACCGGGGAGCTGTTTTTT.

The chain links TRBV3-1 (or the pseudogene TRBV3-2) to TRBJ1-2, with TRBD1 as a possible D gene (6 bases). V gave up 1 base and J gave up 8 bases, with 8 bases separating them. CDR1 and CDR2 from the germline V gene are LGHDT and YNNKEL (reference sequence). The CDR3 is 12 residues long. CDR3 sequence: CASSQVQGGYTF. The CDR3 nucleotides read TGTGCCAGCAGCCAAGTCCAGGGGGGCTACACCTTC.

V is TRBV11-2 and J is TRBJ2-1; TRBD2 aligns across 8 bases. Looked up from germline, CDR1 is SGHAT and CDR2 is FQNNGV. The CDR3 runs 17 residues. V dropped 1 base and J dropped 8; count of bases not matched to a gene: 13. The DNA for the CDR3 is TGTGCCAGCAGCTTAGCCCCGACTAGCGCCCTGAGCTATGAGCAGTTCTTC. Protein: CASSLAPTSALSYEQFF.

This rearrangement joins TRBV5-5 to TRBJ2-3; 9 bases align to TRBD2. J gave up 5 bases and V 3 bases, and 7 bases lay outside the gene matches. Germline CDR1 reads SGHKS; CDR2 reads YYEKEE (reference sequence). The CDR3 sequence is 15 residues long. The CDR3 is CASSYGGRAGDTQYF. CDR3 in DNA: TGTGCCAGCAGCTACGGCGGGAGGGCCGGAGATACGCAGTATTTT.

The chain uses TRBV7-9 and TRBJ1-2; 7 bases agree with TRBD1. The length of the CDR3 is 14 residues. V lost 1 base to trimming and J lost 6 bases; unmatched junction nucleotides: 5. Germline CDR1 reads SEHNR; CDR2 reads FQNEAQ (reference sequence). The CDR3 loop reads CASSLEGGDHGYTF. Written as DNA, the CDR3 is TGTGCCAGCAGCTTAGAAGGGGGCGATCATGGCTACACCTTC.

V gene TRBV7-2 combines with J gene TRBJ2-7, with D possibly TRBD2 on 5 matching bases. V was shortened by 3 bases and J by 5 bases, with 17 bases between the two germline ends. CDR1 and CDR2 (germline): SGHTA, FQGNSA. CDR3 size: 15 residues. CDR3 DNA sequence: TGTGCCAGCAGCTTGGTGGGAGTGATCCTCCACGAGCAGTACTTC. Translation: CASSLVGVILHEQYF.

The chain is built from TRBV6-6 and TRBJ2-1, with TRBD1 matching over 10 bases. V dropped 2 bases and J dropped 6; count of bases not matched to a gene: 4. In germline, CDR1 is MNHNY, CDR2 SVGAGI (reference sequence). The CDR3 has 15 amino acids. This CDR3 reads CASSYGDRGINEQFF. CDR3 DNA: TGTGCCAGCAGTTACGGGGACAGGGGTATCAATGAGCAGTTCTTC.

The chain employs TRBV19 and TRBJ2-7, with D possibly matching TRBD2 (5 bases). V was shortened by 4 bases and J by 3 bases, with 10 bases between the two germline ends. The CDR3 is 13 residues long. CDR1 and CDR2 from the germline V gene are LNHDA and SQIVND (reference sequence). CDR3 amino acids: CASSSGQDYEQYF. CDR3 coding DNA: TGTGCCAGTAGTAGCGGGCAGGACTACGAGCAGTACTTC.

The count of this clone is one. The genes are TRBV19 and TRBJ2-1, with TRBD2 matching 10 bases. This CDR3 is 14 amino acids long. CDR1 and CDR2 (germline): LNHDA, SQIVND (reference sequence). V gave up 11 bases and J gave up 6 bases; unmatched junction bases: 10. The CDR3 DNA sequence: TGTGCCTCATCCCGGACTAGCGGATCCAATGAGCAGTTCTTC. This translates into CASSRTSGSNEQFF.

This chain links TRBV28 with TRBJ2-7; 9 bases match TRBD2. The V gene's germline CDR1 is MDHEN and CDR2 SYDVKM. This CDR3 comprises 15 residues. V gave up 6 bases and J gave up 4 bases; unmatched junction bases: 10. CDR3 nucleotide sequence: TGTGCCAGCAGCTCTGAGGCGGGAGGGTTTTACGAGCAGTACTTC. Protein product: CASSSEAGGFYEQYF.

The chain recombines TRBV28 with TRBJ1-2, with 7 nucleotides matching TRBD1. Germline V CDR1 and CDR2: MDHEN, SYDVKM. There are 14 residues in the CDR3. Trimming cost V 4 bases and J 6 bases; bases outside gene matches: 8. This chain's CDR3 is CASSSRQGEDGYTF. The CDR3 DNA reads as TGTGCCAGCAGTTCCCGACAGGGAGAGGATGGCTACACCTTC.

The V call is TRBV11-2, the J call TRBJ2-2; D is unclear. Germline CDR1 SGHAT, CDR2 FQNNGV. V was shortened by 6 bases and J by 1 base, with 12 bases between the two germline ends. This CDR3 region has 15 residues. This CDR3 reads CASRSFNKNTGELFF. DNA of the CDR3: TGTGCCAGCAGATCCTTTAACAAGAACACCGGGGAGCTGTTTTTT.

This chain connects TRBV27 to TRBJ2-6; perhaps TRBD1 as D (6 bases). The CDR3 contains 16 residues. CDR1 MNHEY and CDR2 SMNVEV come from the germline V gene (reference sequence). V lost 3 bases to trimming and J lost 0 bases, with 9 bases between them. CDR3 sequence reads: CASSLRGGSGANVLTF. The CDR3 bases are TGTGCCAGCAGTTTGCGAGGGGGCTCTGGGGCCAACGTCCTGACTTTC.

The V call is TRBV27, the J call TRBJ2-7, with 10 bases identical to TRBD1. Germline V gives CDR1 MNHEY, CDR2 SMNVEV (reference sequence). There are 13 residues in the CDR3. J was trimmed by 6 bases and V by 5 bases; bases with no gene match: 4. CDR3 loop: CASSRTGGGEQYF. The CDR3 DNA is TGTGCCAGCAGTCGGACAGGGGGGGGCGAGCAGTACTTC.

The V and J genes are TRBV28 and TRBJ2-7; 7 nucleotides agree with TRBD1. This CDR3 is 14 amino acids long. J gave up 5 bases and V 2 bases, and 6 bases lay outside the gene matches. Germline assignment: CDR1 MDHEN and CDR2 SYDVKM. The CDR3 DNA sequence: TGTGCCAGCAGTTTAACACAGGGGAGCCACGAGCAGTACTTC. Its translation is CASSLTQGSHEQYF.

The chain carries TRBV4-2 and TRBJ2-3, with 9 bases matching TRBD2. CDR3 length: 13 amino acids. Germline V gene data show CDR1 as LGHNA and CDR2 as YNFKEQ. CDR3 in DNA: TGTGCTACTAGCGGGCGTAGCACAGATACGCAGTATTTT. This encodes CATSGRSTDTQYF.

This chain joins TRBV7-9 and TRBJ1-5, with 7 positions matching TRBD1. CDR1 is SEHNR, CDR2 FQNEAQ, per germline (reference sequence). This CDR3 has 14 amino acids. The junction had 10 bases not matched to a gene; V was cut back by 5 bases and J by 9 bases. The CDR3 is CASSPEGAMGPQHF. The CDR3 region has the DNA TGTGCCAGCAGCCCCGAGGGGGCCATGGGGCCCCAGCATTTT.

The chain recombines TRBV2 with TRBJ2-5; 9 nucleotides agree with TRBD1. The CDR3 consists of 14 residues. Losses at the gene ends were 6 bases for V and 1 base for J; bases not matched to a gene: 3. Germline CDR1 and CDR2: SNHLY and FYNNEI. This CDR3 reads CASRGDRAQETQYF. The CDR3 region has the DNA TGTGCCAGCAGGGGGGACAGGGCCCAAGAGACCCAGTACTTC.